The T cell receptor (beta chain) under discussion was sequenced for a study of T cell clones after liver transplantation. Assay: immunoSEQ multiplex PCR; the TCRdb copy retains only in-frame clones and omits some. The table includes more than 75,000 clones, 80% to 85% detected once. Trimming cost V 5 bases and J 2 bases, with 15 bases left between them. Germline assignment: CDR1 LGHNA and CDR2 YNFKEQ. CDR3 size: 15 residues. Unstimulated PBMCs were sorted into CD3+CD4+ and CD3+CD8+ populations. Specimen: CD4+ T cells from blood, collected around 45 months after liver transplant. This receptor was obtained from a human patient who received a liver transplant. Some of the T cells may derive from the graft donor. V and J are TRBV4-2 and TRBJ1-2; D is uncertain. CDR3 amino acids: CASSLSLYSNYGYTF. The CDR3 bases are TGTGCCAGCAGCTTGAGCCTGTACTCCAACTATGGCTACACCTTC.